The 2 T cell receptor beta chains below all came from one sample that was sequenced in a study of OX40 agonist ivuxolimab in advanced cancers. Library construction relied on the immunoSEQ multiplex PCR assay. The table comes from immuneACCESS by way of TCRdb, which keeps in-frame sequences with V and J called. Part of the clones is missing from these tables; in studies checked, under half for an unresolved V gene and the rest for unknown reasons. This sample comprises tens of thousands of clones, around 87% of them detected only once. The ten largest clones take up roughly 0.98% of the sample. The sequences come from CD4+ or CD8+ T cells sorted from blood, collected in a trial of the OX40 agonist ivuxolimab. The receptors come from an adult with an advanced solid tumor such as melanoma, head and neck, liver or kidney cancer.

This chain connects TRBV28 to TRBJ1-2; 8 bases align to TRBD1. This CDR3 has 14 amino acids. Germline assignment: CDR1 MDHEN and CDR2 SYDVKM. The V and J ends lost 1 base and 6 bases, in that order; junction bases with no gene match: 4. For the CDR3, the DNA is TGTGCCAGCAGTTTATTGATACAGGGGGATGGCTACACCTTC. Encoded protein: CASSLLIQGDGYTF.

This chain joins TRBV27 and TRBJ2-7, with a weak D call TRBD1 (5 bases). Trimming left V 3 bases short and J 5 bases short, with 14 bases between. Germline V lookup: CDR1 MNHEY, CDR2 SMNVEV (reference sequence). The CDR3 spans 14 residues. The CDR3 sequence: CASSFRAGYHEQYF. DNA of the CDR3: TGTGCCAGCAGTTTCCGGGCAGGGTACCACGAGCAGTACTTC.